A single sample gave rise to the 24 T cell receptor beta chains below, sequenced in a study of T cells in Graves' hyperthyroidism and ophthalmopathy. Amplification of TCR beta CDR3 regions was performed using RNA transcripts as template. First-round RT-PCR with HTBI primers amplified the TCR CDR3 region. One entry per CDR3 protein, called by TCRdb with MiXCR from the multiplex PCR reads. The sample shows around 800,000 distinct CDR3 sequences, 35% to 40% of them seen only once. The sequenced sample was blood. All receptors derive from a man aged 18 to 30 with Graves' hyperthyroidism.

The J gene is TRBJ2-7, the V gene TRBV2; possibly TRBD2 for D (6 bases). This CDR3 has 16 residues. CDR1 is SNHLY, CDR2 FYNNEI, per germline. Trimming cost V 3 bases and J 1 base, with 16 bases left between them. CDR3 region: CASSDSPRGGSYEQYF. The CDR3, as DNA: TGTGCCAGCAGTGATTCACCTAGGGGAGGATCCTACGAGCAGTACTTC.

The sample holds one count of this clonotype. This chain joins TRBV25-1 and TRBJ1-5; 8 bases are a match to TRBD1. V gave up 4 bases and J gave up 5 bases; unmatched junction bases: 10. Germline assignment: CDR1 MGHDK and CDR2 SYGVNS. There are 16 residues in the CDR3. CDR3 sequence (DNA): TGTGCCAGCAGTGCTGGGGGACAGGTCGGGGATCAGCCCCAGCATTTT. Protein: CASSAGGQVGDQPQHF.

The chain combines TRBV2 with TRBJ1-2, with D possibly TRBD1 on 5 matching bases. CDR1 is SNHLY and CDR2 is FYNNEI in the germline V gene. Deletions cut 3 bases from V and 1 base from J, with 12 bases between. This CDR3 is 15 amino acids long. The CDR3 DNA sequence: TGTGCCAGCAGTGAGGTTCAGGGAGATAACTATGGCTACACCTTC. This gives the protein CASSEVQGDNYGYTF.

The V gene is TRBV15, the J gene TRBJ2-5; 7 bases line up with TRBD1. The CDR3 length is 15 residues. V trimming: 3 bases; J trimming: 5 bases; junction bases outside the gene matches: 9. CDR1 LNHNV and CDR2 YYDKDF come from the germline V gene (reference sequence). The CDR3 region is CATSSGAGTDETQYF. The CDR3 region has the DNA TGTGCCACCAGCAGTGGGGCCGGGACAGACGAGACCCAGTACTTC.

The chain couples TRBV12-3 or TRBV12-4 to TRBJ1-1; 7 nucleotides line up with TRBD1. CDR3 length: 13 amino acids. V lost 6 bases and J lost 4; bases outside the gene matches: 5. In DNA form, the CDR3 reads TGTGCCAGCAGCCGTGCAGGGGGCACTGAAGCTTTCTTT. Its protein is CASSRAGGTEAFF.

The rearrangement uses TRBV7-8 and TRBJ2-7, with 9 positions matching TRBD1. Germline V gene data show CDR1 as SGHVS and CDR2 as FQNEAQ. With V trimmed by 3 bases and J by 3 bases, 12 bases remained unmatched. This CDR3 comprises 17 residues. Written as DNA, the CDR3 is TGTGCCAGCAGCTTGGGATGGGGGACAGGGAGAATCTACGAGCAGTACTTC. Translating it yields CASSLGWGTGRIYEQYF.

The chain has TRBV19 and TRBJ1-1; TRBD1 might be the D (6 bases). Looked up from germline, CDR1 is LNHDA and CDR2 is SQIVND (reference sequence). The CDR3 spans 16 residues. Deletions cut 5 bases from V and 5 bases from J, with 21 bases between. The DNA of the CDR3 is TGTGCCAGTAGTCTCTCGCACAGGGTGGATCGGACTGAAGCTTTCTTT. Protein product: CASSLSHRVDRTEAFF.

Only a few counts were recorded for this clonotype. V usage is TRBV7-2 and J usage is TRBJ1-6, with D possibly TRBD1 on 5 matching bases. V was cut by 3 bases and J by 9 bases, with 15 bases left in between. The CDR3 is 15 residues long. Germline-derived CDR1 and CDR2 are SGHTA and FQGNSA. CDR3 region: CASSLEEGISSPLHF. In DNA, the CDR3 is TGTGCCAGCAGCTTGGAAGAGGGGATTAGTTCACCCCTCCACTTT.

The J gene is TRBJ2-7, the V gene TRBV29-1; 11 bases agree with TRBD1. J lost 3 bases, V lost 4 bases, and 8 bases had no gene match. Germline V gene sequence: CDR1 SQVTM, CDR2 ANQGSEA. This CDR3 is 15 amino acids long. The CDR3 here is CSVVYRGTGGYEQYF. In DNA, the CDR3 is TGCAGCGTTGTTTATCGCGGGACAGGGGGCTACGAGCAGTACTTC.

The chain carries TRBV9 and TRBJ1-2; D is unclear. The CDR3 is 14 residues long. With 0 bases removed from V and 8 bases from J, the gap between germline ends came to 14 bases. Germline V gives CDR1 SGDLS, CDR2 YYNGEE. CDR3 loop: CASSVGKGAEGYTF. The CDR3, as DNA: TGTGCCAGCAGCGTAGGCAAGGGAGCGGAAGGCTACACCTTC. Together with reference TRBV9 and TRBJ1-2, the CDR3 gives the full variable domain: DSGVTQTPKHLITATGQRVTLRCSPRSGDLSVYWYQQSLDQGLQFLIQYYNGEERAKGNILERFSAQQFPDLHSELNLSSLELGDSALYFCASSVGKGAEGYTFGSGTRLTVV.

The chain recombines TRBV12-3 or TRBV12-4 with TRBJ2-7; 10 bases are shared with TRBD1. The ends lost 6 bases at V and 3 bases at J; junction bases unmatched: 8. This CDR3 has 15 residues. CDR3 residues: CASSPSGTGVYEQYF. The CDR3 region has the DNA TGTGCCAGCAGCCCATCCGGGACAGGGGTCTACGAGCAGTACTTC.

This clonotype was recorded at least ten times. The rearrangement uses TRBV20-1 and TRBJ1-1, with 8 bases that match TRBD1. From germline, CDR1 is DFQATT and CDR2 SNEGSKA (reference sequence). V shed 4 bases and J 1 base; nucleotides not matched to a gene: 2. The CDR3 has 13 residues. The CDR3 region has the DNA TGCAGTGCTACAGGACAGGGGAACACTGAAGCTTTCTTT. Translated, it gives CSATGQGNTEAFF.

The V call is TRBV5-6, the J call TRBJ2-2; 9 nucleotides line up with TRBD1. The trim removed 4 bases at V and 2 bases at J, leaving 6 bases unmatched. Per germline, CDR1 SGHDT and CDR2 YYEEEE. The CDR3 spans 16 residues. CDR3 sequence reads: CASSLLTGGNTGELFF. The CDR3, as DNA: TGTGCCAGCAGCCTACTGACAGGGGGAAACACCGGGGAGCTGTTTTTT.

This clonotype was seen many times. The chain links TRBV20-1 to TRBJ1-2; no reliable D call. Trimming removed 5 bases from V and 0 bases from J, with 10 bases in between. This CDR3 region has 13 residues. Germline CDR1 DFQATT, CDR2 SNEGSKA (reference sequence). The CDR3, as DNA: TGCAGTGCTGGCCTTCGAGCTAACTATGGCTACACCTTC. Protein product: CSAGLRANYGYTF.

Concerning this clonotype itself: A much larger clone differs by one base, so this may be a read error. Lacking the conserved final phenylalanine or tryptophan, this CDR3 likely reflects a read error. The rearrangement uses TRBV19 and TRBJ1-1; TRBD1 agrees at 7 bases. There are 13 residues in the CDR3. Germline assignment: CDR1 LNHDA and CDR2 SQIVND (reference sequence). J lost 7 bases, V lost 7 bases, and 9 bases had no gene match. The CDR3 DNA reads as TGTGCCAGTACTCTTACAGGGGCGGGTGAAGCTTTCTTA. Translation gives CASTLTGAGEAFL.

This clonotype was observed a few times. This rearrangement joins TRBV7-2 to TRBJ1-5; D gene ambiguous. The CDR3 is made up of 16 amino acids. Trimming shortened V by 4 bases and J by 3 bases, and 16 bases separated the two germline ends. CDR1 and CDR2 (germline): SGHTA, FQGNSA. The DNA of the CDR3 is TGTGCCAGCAGCTCCAGCCGGGTAGGAAACAATCAGCCCCAGCATTTT. It yields the protein CASSSSRVGNNQPQHF.

The chain combines TRBV20-1 with TRBJ2-7; TRBD2 aligns across 9 bases. Germline trimming cut 5 bases from V and 6 bases from J; bases unmatched to any gene: 2. The CDR3 is 11 amino acids. CDR1 and CDR2 (germline): DFQATT, SNEGSKA (reference sequence). CDR3 sequence reads: CSAGTSSEQYF. The CDR3 DNA reads as TGCAGTGCTGGGACTAGCAGCGAGCAGTACTTC.

This clonotype was counted at least ten times. This chain connects TRBV10-3 to TRBJ2-5; D may match TRBD1 or TRBD2 (5 bases each). The CDR3 totals 14 residues. V gave up 5 bases and J gave up 2 bases, with 12 bases separating them. Germline assignment: CDR1 ENHRY and CDR2 SYGVKD. The CDR3 sequence: CAISLTGPQETQYF. In DNA form, the CDR3 reads TGTGCCATCAGTTTAACGGGACCACAAGAGACCCAGTACTTC.

This clonotype appeared many times. The chain couples TRBV2 to TRBJ1-1; perhaps TRBD1 as D (5 bases). Germline V gene lookup returns CDR1 SNHLY and CDR2 FYNNEI. The CDR3 is made up of 13 amino acids. Trimming took off 4 bases at V and 4 bases at J, with 10 bases between the two ends. For the CDR3, the DNA is TGTGCCAGCAGTGGGGCAGACAGCACTGAAGCTTTCTTT. This sequence encodes CASSGADSTEAFF.

The rearrangement joins TRBV20-1 to TRBJ2-7; 8 nucleotides align to TRBD2. CDR3 length: 17 residues. J lost 1 base, V lost 3 bases, and 14 bases had no gene match. CDR1 DFQATT and CDR2 SNEGSKA come from the germline V gene (reference sequence). The CDR3 loop reads CSARALGVSGMSYEQYF. The CDR3 DNA reads TGCAGTGCTAGGGCGCTAGGGGTTAGCGGGATGTCCTACGAGCAGTACTTC.

J is TRBJ2-2 and V is TRBV3-1; D uncertain. V was pared by 0 bases and J by 7 bases, with 3 bases between. Germline CDR1 and CDR2: LGHDT and YNNKEL (reference sequence). CDR3 size: 12 residues. CDR3 coding DNA: TGTGCCAGCAGCCAAGAGCACGGGGAGCTGTTTTTT. Its translation is CASSQEHGELFF. The whole variable domain, remainder taken from reference TRBV3-1 and TRBJ2-2, is DTAVSQTPKYLVTQMGNDKSIKCEQNLGHDTMYWYKQDSKKFLKIMFSYNNKELIINETVPNRFSPKSPDKAHLNLHINSLELGDSAVYFCASSQEHGELFFGEGSRLTVL.

Ten or more counts support this clonotype. This chain links TRBV9 with TRBJ2-7; 7 nucleotides agree with TRBD2. The CDR3 runs to 13 residues. CDR1 SGDLS and CDR2 YYNGEE come from the germline V gene. Germline trimming cut 3 bases from V and 7 bases from J; bases unmatched to any gene: 7. CDR3 amino acids: CASSGGTMREQYF. In DNA form, the CDR3 reads TGTGCCAGCAGCGGAGGGACTATGAGGGAGCAGTACTTC.

Of note for this clonotype: Germline and junction disagree at one end, which may indicate a read error. V is TRBV24-1 and J is TRBJ1-5, with D perhaps matching TRBD1 (5 bases). Germline CDR1 is KGHDR and CDR2 is SFDVKD. The length of the CDR3 is 15 residues. The DNA of the CDR3 is TGTGCCAGCAGTTTTGGCGACAGTCTAAATCAGCCCCAGCATTTT. Protein sequence: CASSFGDSLNQPQHF.

The chain is built from TRBV25-1 and TRBJ1-6; D not certain. V gave up 2 bases and J gave up 6 bases, with 5 bases separating them. The CDR3 loop spans 13 amino acids. Germline V lookup: CDR1 MGHDK, CDR2 SYGVNS. The CDR3, as DNA: TGTGCCAGCAGTGAACAGCTTAATTCACCCCTCCACTTT. It codes for CASSEQLNSPLHF.